The subject of this entry is one TCR beta chain. Its recognized antigen is unknown. The record has no base qualities; no much larger clone is one base away. Trimmed from V: 0 bases; trimmed from J: 3 bases; junction bases lacking a gene match: 2. Looking up the germline V gene yields CDR1 SGHTA and CDR2 FQGNSA. Inclusive of the bounding cysteine and phenylalanine, the CDR3 is 15 residues long. The read is trimmed to its CDR3 DNA, 45 bases read in frame from base 1. The method was the immunoSEQ multiplex PCR assay. The multiplex PCR relied on a mix of 60 forward primers for TCR Vbeta segments and 13 reverse primers for TCR Jbeta segments. The CDR3 region of rearranged TCR beta genes was amplified from genomic DNA by a multiplex PCR assay. The amplified TCR beta libraries were sequenced on the Illumina HiSeq System as 87-base-pair reads. The published analysis was carried out like this. Across the 670 or so repertoires, a later analysis counted 80 million or so unique TCR beta chains, 8.5 million to 12 million of which were shared by at least two donors. Raw reads were error-corrected and collapsed into unique sequences by a nearest-neighbor algorithm in which closely related sequences were merged to remove PCR and sequencing errors. To assign V, D and J gene segments, CDR3 sequences were aligned to IMGT reference sequences. For a sequence to be retained, a match of at least six nucleotides was required to both a V gene segment and a J gene segment. Rearrangements were classified as productive when the CDR3 lacked stop codons and remained in frame with V and J, and all other rearrangements were classified as non-productive. Following IMGT convention, CDR3 was defined as the stretch from the second conserved V-encoded cysteine to the conserved J-encoded phenylalanine. The earlier analysis of about 530 of the donors excluded any sequence lacking an unambiguous match to a single V gene segment. An earlier analysis of a few hundred of the donors called V segments functional above 56.7% productive rearrangements and segregating when the between-donor standard deviation exceeded 5%. A statistical classification framework was developed to diagnose cytomegalovirus status using the catalog of TCR beta chain sequences. V and J gene assignment, in a later analysis, came from comparing TCR nucleotide sequences with IMGT/GENE-DB human TR gene sequences. The TCRdist pipeline was used in a later analysis to assign CDR3 sequences and most-parsimonious VDJ recombination scenarios. In a later analysis, each TCR beta chain was defined by its CDR3 amino acid sequence together with its V-gene family, and reads without a unique V-gene family were excluded. A later analysis removed 500 to 650 highly shared, low-generation-probability nucleotide sequences to deal with suspected cross-contamination and a sequencing artifact. In a later analysis, a clonal expansion index for each public chain was calculated from normalized within-repertoire ranks of inferred template counts. In a later analysis, generation probabilities were computed using a VDJ recombination model fitted to out-of-frame rearrangements, and the results were checked against IGoR. In a later analysis, hypergeometric tests were used to score TCR-TCR, TCR-HLA and TCR-CMV co-occurrence, with a repertoire-size bias correction applied to TCR pairs. False discovery rates were estimated in a later analysis by permuting HLA or CMV assignments 20 times. A later analysis grouped co-occurring TCRs with DBSCAN, adding TCRdist sequence similarity when clustering within HLA-allele-positive subsets. Co-occurrence clustering excluded repertoires with fewer than 30,000 or more than 120,000 public chains, plus five with anomalous nucleotide sharing. TCRdb retrieved this table from immuneACCESS and kept in-frame rearrangements only. Not all clones are present; in checked studies, unresolved V genes account for under half, and no reason is known for the remainder. D and trimming come from the DNA, and the V and J calls and clone size come from that table. The sample table contains 150,000 to 200,000 clones; only one count was recorded for more than 75% of them. Roughly 2.5% of the sample is taken by the ten largest.

These data are taken from a study of cytomegalovirus exposure and HLA in healthy donors (dated by TCRdb to the late 2010s). General notes on the study: According to an earlier analysis of a few hundred of the donors, 150 million to 200 million T cells yielded 100 million or so unique TCR beta sequences and less than 300 Gb of sequence data. The genetic ancestry cluster associated with self-reported Caucasian donors included 70% to 85% of the approximately 430 genotyped donors. Typing coverage varied by locus: roughly 629-640 donors for A, B, C, DRB1 and DQB1; roughly 560 for DQA1; around 610 for DPA1; more than 450 for DPB1. About five DR-DQ haplotypes were treated as single units for association and clustering because of strong linkage in the cohort. The study used immunosequencing to profile the T cell repertoires of around 600 subjects and linked those repertoires to cytomegalovirus serostatus. Roughly 290 gigabases of sequencing data and 75 million to 85 million unique TCR sequences made up an early release that covered 500 to 650 HLA-typed donors. All discovery cohort repertoires had been generated on a single sequencing platform. To study patterns of TCR occurrence, a later analysis re-analyzed previously published TCR beta repertoires from under 750 donors and added high-resolution HLA genotyping. Both class I and class II loci were covered by HLA typing, at four-digit resolution. In the later analysis, no new phenotypic data were used to find candidate immune exposures; instead, reliance was placed on TCR beta sequences and their occurrence across donors. Along with the approximately 650-subject first cohort, a separate validation cohort of over a hundred different subjects was used. Genome-wide SNP genotypes for about 65% of the 666 donors were used in a later genetic analysis, which treated that subset as a discovery cohort. On average, about 240,000 unique TCR beta nucleotide sequences were sequenced per donor among 350 to 400 genotyped donors of the cohort, with 15% to 20% of those sequences being non-productive. Alongside the repertoire data, information on donor age, sex, ethnicity and CMV serostatus was compiled. High-throughput TCR immunosequencing, statistical association of individual TCRs with disease status, and machine learning were combined to predict cytomegalovirus infection status. To decide whether each TCR beta V gene segment behaved as functional or pseudogenic, an earlier analysis of some 600 of the donors relied on high-throughput TCR beta sequencing. The aim of the study was to test whether cataloging public T cell receptors could identify signatures of past pathogen exposure. Summary of the overall study and its limitations: While some public TCRs were present in many individuals, most TCR sequences turned up only very rarely across donors. Broadly in line with IMGT annotations, most TCR beta V segments showed up in productive rearrangements about 87% or about 30% of the time in an earlier analysis of several hundred of the donors. In the study, about 150 TCR beta chains were listed as associated with cytomegalovirus. Compared with the roughly 670-donor mean, donors in an Asian-associated ancestry cluster had fewer N-insertions in productive TCRs, according to a later genetic analysis. In a later analysis, the rate of TCR association differed among HLA loci, with DRB1 alleles having the most associated TCRs and HLA-C alleles having the fewest. The 87-base-pair reads could not distinguish some IMGT-functional V segments, including TRBV6-2 and TRBV6-3, so those segments were excluded. Compared with equally common non-associated chains, HLA-associated TCR beta chains in a later analysis were more clonally expanded and had lower generation probabilities. The only immune exposure information available for the cohort was CMV serostatus. Specific HLA alleles were associated with 18,000 or so TCR beta sequences at a false discovery rate of 0.05 in a later analysis. Cytomegalovirus status was reported to be diagnosed by the classifier with high specificity and sensitivity in both the original and validation cohorts. In a later analysis, several top co-occurrence clusters were reported to appear linked to parvovirus B19, influenza, CMV and Epstein-Barr virus. The cohort was sequenced for TCR beta chains only, and without alpha or paired-chain data the features that could be detected were limited. In vitro tests confirmed that a few of the cytomegalovirus-associated TCR beta chains recognize cytomegalovirus antigens. Correlated functional status among segregating V segments might reflect linkage disequilibrium, but an unknown experimental factor could not be ruled out. Sequencing depth was assumed to be roughly uniform across donors in the presence/absence analyses, though that assumption may not hold. A further reported finding was that TCR beta sequences accurately predicted the HLA-A and HLA-B alleles for most subjects in the first cohort. According to a later analysis, most CMV-associated TCR beta chains appeared to be HLA-restricted, and the HLA associations seemed to be driven largely by CMV exposure. When HLA alleles, especially DR and DQ, strongly co-occurred, TCR associations were difficult to assign to individual alleles. V-gene and J-gene trimming of TCR beta chains was associated with a missense DCLRE1C variant in a later genetic analysis, and the association was replicated in an independent cohort. A cluster of highly shared sequence variants was judged likely to be a technical artifact of the sequencing pipeline. The authors suggested that the approach could potentially be extended to other disease states and immunological phenotypes. Some 15 rarely observed V segments, including chromosome 9 orphons, were excluded from the earlier analysis of approximately 500 of the donors because counts were too low. Because HLA typing was missing for some donors at each locus, association tests included only the typed subset.

The cohort consisted of hundreds of healthy bone marrow donors. At the time of sampling, every cohort member was nominally healthy, though immune exposures that went unrecorded were likely present. The donor was CMV seropositive and belonged to the group of some 290 seropositive cohort members. A peripheral blood sample was collected from each donor, and TCR beta sequencing was performed on peripheral blood mononuclear cells. Genomic DNA was extracted from the blood cell samples with the Qiagen DNeasy Blood Extraction Kit. This TCR came from a man between 25 and 39 years old in good health and CMV-seropositive. The chain was built from TRBV7-2 and TRBJ2-7; 10 central bases correspond to TRBD2. Source material: PBMCs. The CDR3 is CASSLAAGGFYEQYF. The sequenced DNA is TGTGCCAGCAGCTTAGCAGCGGGAGGGTTCTACGAGCAGTACTTC.